This T cell receptor (beta chain) was identified during a study of T-cell memory formation after mild COVID-19. Findings and limits, study-wide: A balance of CD4 and CD8 characterized clones contracting day 15 to 85, whereas later expanders leaned CD4+. Second-wave clones reaching peak frequency on day 37 lacked confirmed SARS-CoV-2 specificity. Detection of some responders pre-infection suggested pre-existing cross-reactive memory T cells participated.

V gave up 4 bases and J gave up 5 bases; unmatched junction bases: 9. Germline-derived CDR1 and CDR2 are SQVTM and ANQGSEA. This CDR3 region has 14 residues. The sample holds a few counts of this clonotype. Its antigen is not known. One entry per CDR3 protein, called by TCRdb with MiXCR from the 5' RACE reads. The profile covers roughly 310,000 distinct CDR3 sequences, with more than 15% appearing a single time and approximately 23% taken by the ten largest. The chain is built from TRBV29-1 and TRBJ2-5; 8 bases agree with TRBD1. The specimen was PBMCs or a T cell subset sorted from them (not recorded which). This TCR was recovered from a young man who had mild COVID-19 (a few samples of this study predate the infection). Cell type and time point are not known. CDR3 sequence (DNA): TGCAGCGTTGCCCTGACAGGGGTCCTGGAGACCCAGTACTTC. It yields the protein CSVALTGVLETQYF.